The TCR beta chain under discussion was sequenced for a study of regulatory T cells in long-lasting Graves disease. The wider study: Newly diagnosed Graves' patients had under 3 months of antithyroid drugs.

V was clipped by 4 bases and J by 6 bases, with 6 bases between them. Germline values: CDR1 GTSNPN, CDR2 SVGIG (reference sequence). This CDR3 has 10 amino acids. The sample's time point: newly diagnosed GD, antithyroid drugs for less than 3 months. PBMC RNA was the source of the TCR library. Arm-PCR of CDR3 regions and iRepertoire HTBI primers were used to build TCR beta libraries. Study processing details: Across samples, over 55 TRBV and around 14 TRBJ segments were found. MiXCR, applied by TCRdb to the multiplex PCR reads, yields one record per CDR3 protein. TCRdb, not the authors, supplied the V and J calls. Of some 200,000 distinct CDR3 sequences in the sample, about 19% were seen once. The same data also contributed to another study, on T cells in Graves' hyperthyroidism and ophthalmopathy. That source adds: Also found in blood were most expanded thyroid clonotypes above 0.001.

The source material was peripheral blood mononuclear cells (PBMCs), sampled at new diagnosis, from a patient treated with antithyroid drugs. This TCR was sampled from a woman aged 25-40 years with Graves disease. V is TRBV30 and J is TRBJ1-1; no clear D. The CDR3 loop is CAWKAPEAFF. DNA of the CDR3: TGTGCCTGGAAGGCTCCTGAAGCTTTCTTT.